The entry below gives a single T cell receptor (beta chain) sequence along with its context. The data were obtained in a study of blood T cells in healthy people across ages. Then a second PCR, running roughly 7 to 12 cycles, was carried out with a sample-barcoded 5' primer and a J-beta primer mix. MiXCR was run by TCRdb on the 5' RACE reads, yielding one entry per CDR3 protein. The sample shows roughly 410,000 distinct CDR3 sequences, about 52% of them seen only once. CDR1 is MDHEN and CDR2 is SYDVKM in the germline V gene. This CDR3 region has 17 residues. V trimming: 5 bases; J trimming: 0 bases; junction bases outside the gene matches: 10.

V gene TRBV28 combines with J gene TRBJ2-1; 7 bases are shared with TRBD2. This sequence originates from a man aged 55-75 years in good health. Material: blood. This CDR3 is CASSGGDGVYSYNEQFF. CDR3 DNA sequence: TGTGCCAGCAGTGGGGGGGACGGCGTCTACTCCTACAATGAGCAGTTCTTC.